The 21 T cell receptor beta chains listed next were all sequenced from one sample in a study of cytomegalovirus exposure and HLA in healthy donors. PCR involved 60 Vbeta and 13 Jbeta primers. The table came from immunoSEQ multiplex PCR; TCRdb's copy has only in-frame clones and leaves some out. This table has roughly 92,000 clones, around 81% appearing once. The specimen sequenced was PBMCs. The receptors were sampled from a woman in her seventies in good health and CMV-seropositive.

The chain links TRBV9 to TRBJ1-2, with a tentative D call TRBD1 (6 bases). Trimming shortened V by 0 bases and J by 3 bases, and 18 bases separated the two germline ends. The CDR3 spans 17 residues. Looked up from germline, CDR1 is SGDLS and CDR2 is YYNGEE. The CDR3 loop is CASSVDSGQMFYYGYTF. In DNA form, the CDR3 reads TGTGCCAGCAGCGTAGACTCCGGACAGATGTTTTACTATGGCTACACCTTC.

The chain links TRBV30 to TRBJ2-7; D not certain. The V end lost 3 bases, the J end lost 2 bases, and 11 bases lay between the germline ends. Germline CDR1 reads GTSNPN; CDR2 reads SVGIG (reference sequence). CDR3 length: 13 residues. In DNA form, the CDR3 reads TGTGCCTGGAGGAGGAATCCGGCCTACGAGCAGTACTTC. Encoded protein: CAWRRNPAYEQYF.

This clone was detected once. V is TRBV9 and J is TRBJ2-2, with a tentative D call TRBD1 (7 bases). Trimming removed 3 bases at V and 5 bases at J, with 14 bases between. Germline-derived CDR1 and CDR2 are SGDLS and YYNGEE. The CDR3 covers 15 residues. CDR3 protein: CASSAGDSRTGELFF. CDR3 nucleotides: TGTGCCAGCAGCGCGGGGGACAGCCGAACCGGGGAGCTGTTTTTT.

J is TRBJ2-7 and V is TRBV7-2; D call uncertain. Per germline, CDR1 SGHTA and CDR2 FQGNSA. The V end lost 5 bases, the J end lost 4 bases, and 9 bases lay between the germline ends. This CDR3 contains 12 residues. The CDR3 nucleotides are TGTGCCAGCAGCCCCTACGGTTACGAGCAGTACTTC. This codes for CASSPYGYEQYF.

The V call is TRBV30, the J call TRBJ2-5; 7 bases line up with TRBD2. Germline V lookup: CDR1 GTSNPN, CDR2 SVGIG (reference sequence). This CDR3 contains 13 residues. V shed 5 bases and J 5 bases; nucleotides not matched to a gene: 8. The CDR3, as DNA: TGTGCCTGGGCCAAGCGGGAACGGGAGACCCAGTACTTC. Protein: CAWAKRERETQYF.

The chain recombines TRBV30 with TRBJ2-2; TRBD2 aligns across 11 bases. The length of the CDR3 is 21 residues. Germline-derived CDR1 and CDR2 are GTSNPN and SVGIG (reference sequence). V was clipped by 2 bases and J by 2 bases; unmatched bases: 19. CDR3 residues: CAWSPKQGTSGPVVNTGELFF. The DNA of the CDR3 is TGTGCCTGGAGTCCGAAGCAAGGGACTAGCGGCCCAGTAGTCAACACCGGGGAGCTGTTTTTT.

This clone was seen a handful of times. CDR3 coding DNA: TGTGCCAGCACCCCCGAGTTTCGTAACTCTTATGGCTACACCTTC. This encodes CASTPEFRNSYGYTF. The J gene is TRBJ1-2, the V gene TRBV6-5; D not certain. The CDR3 runs 15 residues. CDR1 and CDR2 (germline): MNHEY, SVGAGI. V lost 7 bases and J lost 5, with 20 bases in between.

The rearrangement uses TRBV7-9 and TRBJ2-7, with a tentative D call TRBD1 (6 bases). Trimming cost V 2 bases and J 5 bases, with 16 bases left between them. There are 15 residues in the CDR3. Germline V gene data show CDR1 as SEHNR and CDR2 as FQNEAQ (reference sequence). The CDR3 protein is CASSLSLRGIDEQYF. The CDR3 DNA sequence: TGTGCCAGCAGCTTAAGTCTAAGGGGGATCGACGAGCAGTACTTC.

The chain recombines TRBV7-9 with TRBJ2-7; 7 positions agree with TRBD2. Unmatched junction bases numbered 10, after V lost 5 bases and J lost 3 bases. This CDR3 has 15 residues. CDR1 is SEHNR, CDR2 FQNEAQ, per germline (reference sequence). CDR3 sequence reads: CASSPKGGILYEQYF. The CDR3 DNA reads as TGTGCCAGCAGCCCCAAGGGAGGGATTCTCTACGAGCAGTACTTC.

The chain carries TRBV4-1 and TRBJ2-1, with D tentatively TRBD2 (5 bases). The germline V and J ends were trimmed by 0 bases and 7 bases, with 10 bases remaining between them. Germline V lookup: CDR1 MGHRA, CDR2 YSYEKL. The CDR3 is 14 residues long. The CDR3 DNA reads TGCGCCAGCAGCCAAGATCATACGGGAAATGAGCAGTTCTTC. Translation: CASSQDHTGNEQFF.

This clone was counted only a few times. This rearrangement joins TRBV4-3 to TRBJ2-7; 11 positions match TRBD2. There are 21 residues in the CDR3. The germline CDR1 and CDR2 sequences are LGHNA and YSLEER. The junction had 19 bases not matched to a gene; V was cut back by 0 bases and J by 3 bases. CDR3 nucleotide sequence: TGCGCCAGCAGCCAAGAAATGGCTAGCGGGAGGACTACCCCTCCCCTCTACGAGCAGTACTTC. It specifies CASSQEMASGRTTPPLYEQYF.

The V gene is TRBV7-9, the J gene TRBJ2-3, with D possibly matching TRBD2 (6 bases). The CDR3 length is 19 residues. Germline V gene data show CDR1 as SEHNR and CDR2 as FQNEAQ (reference sequence). V lost 3 bases, J lost 1 base, and 23 bases lay in between. CDR3 DNA sequence: TGTGCCAGCAGCTTCGGGACGGGTACGCGGGGCTCGGGCACAGATACGCAGTATTTT. Its protein is CASSFGTGTRGSGTDTQYF.

V gene TRBV19 combines with J gene TRBJ1-4; 11 bases fit TRBD1. The CDR3 runs 14 residues. Trimming cost V 5 bases and J 6 bases; bases outside gene matches: 2. Germline values: CDR1 LNHDA, CDR2 SQIVND (reference sequence). In DNA, the CDR3 is TGTGCCAGTAGTGCGGACAGGGGGCATGAAAAACTGTTTTTT. Translation gives CASSADRGHEKLFF.

This chain uses TRBV7-3 with TRBJ2-2; D is possibly TRBD2 (5 bases). The CDR3 has 16 residues. V was shortened by 2 bases and J by 0 bases, with 10 bases between the two germline ends. In germline, CDR1 is SGHTA, CDR2 FQGTGA. The chain's CDR3 is CASSLLGVSNTGELFF. The CDR3 region has the DNA TGTGCCAGCAGCTTATTGGGAGTTTCGAACACCGGGGAGCTGTTTTTT.

The V call is TRBV23-1, the J call TRBJ2-5, with a weak D call TRBD2 (6 bases). TRBV23-1 is classed as an ORF, of uncertain function. V lost 6 bases to trimming and J lost 5 bases, with 19 bases between them. The CDR3 is 15 residues long. The chain's CDR3 is CASRPFGRAGETQYF. Written as DNA, the CDR3 is TGCGCCAGCAGGCCCTTCGGCAGGGCGGGGGAGACCCAGTACTTC.

This clone was observed a few times. The chain uses TRBV7-2 and TRBJ2-5, with TRBD1 identical over 11 bases. Germline CDR1 reads SGHTA; CDR2 reads FQGNSA. The CDR3 totals 16 residues. V trimming: 1 base; J trimming: 5 bases; junction bases outside the gene matches: 6. The CDR3 protein is CASSLGGQGAGETQYF. CDR3 nucleotides: TGTGCCAGCAGCTTAGGAGGACAGGGGGCTGGGGAGACCCAGTACTTC.

This clone is medium-sized (0.01 to 0.1%). This rearrangement joins TRBV5-8 to TRBJ2-6; no clear D gene. The ends were cut back, 0 bases at V and 0 bases at J, with 4 bases in the middle. The CDR3 is 15 residues long. CDR1 is SGHTS and CDR2 is YDEGEE in the germline V gene. CDR3: CASSLGHSGANVLTF. As DNA, the CDR3 is TGTGCCAGCAGCTTGGGACACTCTGGGGCCAACGTCCTGACTTTC.

On this clone itself: The sample contains more than one DNA sequence encoding this CDR3. As DNA, the CDR3 is TGTGCCAGCAGCTTAGTCCGGAACACTGAAGCTTTCTTT. As protein: CASSLVRNTEAFF. The rearrangement links TRBV11-3 to TRBJ1-1; D unclear. Trimming removed 1 base at V and 1 base at J, with 4 bases between. Germline assignment: CDR1 SGHNT and CDR2 YENEEA. The CDR3 sequence is 13 residues long.

The J gene is TRBJ2-3, the V gene TRBV5-8; a possible D gene is TRBD2 (6 bases). V was shortened by 3 bases and J by 1 base, with 12 bases between the two germline ends. Germline lookup yields CDR1 SGHTS and CDR2 YDEGEE. This CDR3 region has 15 residues. The CDR3 DNA follows: TGTGCCAGCAGCTCTCGGGGGTCTGGCACAGATACGCAGTATTTT. Translating it yields CASSSRGSGTDTQYF.

This clone was observed a single time. The V and J genes are TRBV5-6 and TRBJ2-6; 9 bases align to TRBD1. Germline V gene sequence: CDR1 SGHDT, CDR2 YYEEEE. Unmatched junction bases numbered 10, after V lost 3 bases and J lost 3 bases. The CDR3 extends over 18 amino acids. The CDR3 sequence is CASSSAGTGLFGANVLTF. CDR3 nucleotides: TGTGCCAGCAGCTCCGCCGGGACAGGGCTATTTGGGGCCAACGTCCTGACTTTC.

V usage is TRBV6-5 and J usage is TRBJ2-7; 9 bases agree with TRBD1. J was trimmed by 5 bases and V by 0 bases; bases with no gene match: 5. The CDR3 is 15 residues long. Germline V gene lookup returns CDR1 MNHEY and CDR2 SVGAGI. The CDR3 nucleotides read TGTGCCAGCAGTTACTCGACAGGGGGAACCCACGAGCAGTACTTC. This encodes CASSYSTGGTHEQYF.